This TCR beta chain derives from a study of blood T cell repertoires in COVID-19 (dated by TCRdb to the early 2020s). For the study in its entirety: Samples covering the acute and convalescent phases of COVID-19 were provided by collaborators in the United States, Italy and Spain. Subjects who had been exposed to COVID-19, were actively infected with it, or had recovered from it provided the deeply sampled blood TCRbeta repertoires that made up the dataset. The prospective study material was composed of cDNA or gDNA derived from T cells, B-cell-depleted T cells, or PBMCs. A freely available public database, intended as a resource for researchers studying the immune response to SARS-CoV-2, is where the repertoires were released. Samples came from the ongoing ImmuneRACE study (first 160 participants) plus 1,254 subjects from 6 global collaborators. Where available, HLA class I and class II types were taken from metadata supplied by the sample provider and were not determined by assay-based typing. Sample metadata almost always included a de-identified subject ID, COVID-19 status, age in years and sex.

TCRbeta CDR3 regions were amplified from genomic DNA by means of the immunoSEQ Assay, a bias-controlled multiplex PCR. Regarding the original processing steps: Within the assay, amplification of reference gene primers was used to estimate how many nucleated cells each sample contained. To quantify the absolute abundance of each unique TCRbeta CDR3 rearrangement, sequence reads were collapsed and filtered. For each sample, productive Simpson clonality was calculated as the square root of Simpson's diversity index across productive rearrangements. This is the immuneACCESS table as TCRdb keeps it, with only in-frame sequences that have V and J called. A part of the clones is gone; compared with another copy, unresolved V genes explain less than half, and the rest is unexplained. The V and J calls and clone size come from that table; D and trimming were worked out from the DNA. Here the sample has approximately 84,000 clones; 75% to 85% occur a single time. Jointly, the top ten make up 25% to 35% of the sample.

Turning to this clone: The clone's antigen remains unknown. There are no base qualities to consult, and no much larger clone falls within one base.

The paper's findings and limits, for the study overall: How much clinical and demographic metadata was included differed by source and by participant, and the metadata was provided uncurated.

Whole blood was collected in K2EDTA tubes by collaborating institutions according to the institutions' own protocols. For TCRbeta analysis, collaborators shipped samples as frozen whole blood, isolated PBMCs, or DNA extracted from either of those sample types. Including the terminal cysteine and phenylalanine, the CDR3 comprises 16 residues. Only CDR3 DNA remains: 48 bases, in frame from the first base. The specimen was peripheral blood. The receptor comes from a woman of 80 years or more with acute or convalescent COVID-19. The rearranged segments are TRBV21-1 and TRBJ2-5; the table's D call, TRBD2, was not checked against the DNA. TRBV21-1 is listed as a pseudogene. The CDR3 corresponds to CASSKVANSGKETQYF. DNA sequence: TGTGCCAGCAGCAAAGTCGCGAACTCGGGAAAAGAGACCCAGTACTTC.